The clone carrying this T cell receptor (beta chain) was detected ten times or more. As yet, its antigen is unknown. Germline V gene sequence: CDR1 SGHDT, CDR2 YYEEEE. The CDR3 has 15 residues. V was shortened by 0 bases and J by 0 bases, with 9 bases between the two germline ends. TCRdb ran MiXCR on the 5' RACE reads and lists one entry per CDR3 protein. The sample has 750,000 to 950,000 distinct CDR3 sequences; 9% to 15% are singletons. These data belong to a study of identical twins. General study results and limits: The study reached conclusions through statistical analysis that was cross-sectional, not following the same donors.

Every one of the donors was a healthy Caucasian. Another study also made use of these data, one on yellow fever vaccine responses in identical twins.

The chain is built from TRBV5-6 and TRBJ1-1, with a tentative D call TRBD1 (5 bases). Material for sequencing was PBMCs. The TCR sequence derives from a woman between 18 and 29 years old in good health. This CDR3 is CASSLAGNMNTEAFF. The CDR3 DNA sequence: TGTGCCAGCAGCTTGGCAGGGAATATGAACACTGAAGCTTTCTTT.